The 29 T cell receptor beta chains below were found in one sample sequenced in a study of cytomegalovirus exposure and HLA in healthy donors. The PCR was carried out with 60 Vbeta primers and 13 Jbeta primers. The assay was immunoSEQ multiplex PCR, and TCRdb's table has in-frame clones only and misses some. Its table records 100,000 to 150,000 clones. Sequenced material: PBMCs. Receptor source: a man aged 40-49 years in good health and CMV-seronegative.

The chain couples TRBV11-3 to TRBJ2-2, with D possibly matching TRBD1 (5 bases). This CDR3 spans 17 amino acids. Germline V lookup: CDR1 SGHNT, CDR2 YENEEA. V lost 5 bases to trimming and J lost 0 bases, with 16 bases between them. CDR3 loop: CASSPRGRAANTGELFF. DNA of the CDR3: TGTGCCAGCAGCCCTAGGGGCAGAGCCGCGAACACCGGGGAGCTGTTTTTT.

The rearrangement uses TRBV6-1 and TRBJ2-7; 7 bases are a match to TRBD1. Trimming at V came to 8 bases and at J to 5 bases, leaving 15 bases not matched to a gene. Germline V gives CDR1 MNHNS, CDR2 SASEGT. The CDR3 extends over 15 amino acids. CDR3 coding DNA: TGTGCCAGCGCCTATACTAGGGGACAGCGAGACGAGCAGTACTTC. As protein: CASAYTRGQRDEQYF.

This chain connects TRBV6-5 to TRBJ2-2; a weak D match, TRBD1 (6 bases). Germline assignment: CDR1 MNHEY and CDR2 SVGAGI. V was clipped by 6 bases and J by 0 bases, with 11 bases between them. The CDR3 extends over 15 amino acids. This chain's CDR3 is CASRGAGANTGELFF. In nucleotides, the CDR3 is TGTGCCAGCAGGGGGGCGGGTGCGAACACCGGGGAGCTGTTTTTT.

This chain connects TRBV6-6 to TRBJ2-1, with 7 positions matching TRBD1. Trimming at V came to 8 bases and at J to 0 bases, leaving 7 bases not matched to a gene. The CDR3 sequence is 15 residues long. Germline CDR1 reads MNHNY; CDR2 reads SVGAGI (reference sequence). The DNA for the CDR3 is TGTGCCAGCTTAAGGTGGGACAGCTCCTACAATGAGCAGTTCTTC. Its protein is CASLRWDSSYNEQFF.

The gene calls are TRBV27 and TRBJ2-7, with 9 bases matching TRBD2. In germline, CDR1 is MNHEY, CDR2 SMNVEV (reference sequence). CDR3 length: 15 residues. V lost 5 bases, J lost 3 bases, and 8 bases stayed unmatched. Here the CDR3 reads CASSDSSGGIYEQYF. CDR3 nucleotides: TGTGCCAGCAGTGATAGTAGCGGGGGAATCTACGAGCAGTACTTC.

The V and J genes are TRBV5-5 and TRBJ1-2, with 9 bases identical to TRBD1. The CDR3 has 15 residues. The trim removed 4 bases at V and 8 bases at J, leaving 12 bases unmatched. The germline V gene encodes CDR1 SGHKS and CDR2 YYEKEE (reference sequence). Here the CDR3 reads CASSIAGTGFGGYTF. As DNA, the CDR3 is TGTGCCAGCAGCATCGCCGGGACAGGGTTCGGCGGCTACACCTTC.

The DNA of the CDR3 is TGTGCCAGCAGCCCGGGGGCTAGCGGGAGTCGGGAGCAGTACTTC. This translates into CASSPGASGSREQYF. The genes are TRBV5-5 and TRBJ2-7; TRBD2 matches at 10 bases. Unmatched junction bases numbered 11, after V lost 4 bases and J lost 7 bases. The CDR3 runs 15 residues. Germline V gene sequence: CDR1 SGHKS, CDR2 YYEKEE (reference sequence). The whole variable domain, filled in from reference TRBV5-5 and TRBJ2-7, reads DAGVTQSPTHLIKTRGQQVTLRCSPISGHKSVSWYQQVLGQGPQFIFQYYEKEERGRGNFPDRFSARQFPNYSSELNVNALLLGDSALYLCASSPGASGSREQYFGPGTRLTVT.

The chain combines TRBV5-1 with TRBJ2-5, with 10 bases identical to TRBD2. The V gene's germline CDR1 is SGHRS and CDR2 YFSETQ. This CDR3 contains 14 residues. The V segment lost 6 bases and the J segment 3 bases; nucleotides outside the gene matches: 5. The CDR3 DNA follows: TGCGCCAGCACCCTAGCGGGAGTTAAAGAGACCCAGTACTTC. Amino acids: CASTLAGVKETQYF.

The rearrangement joins TRBV4-2 to TRBJ2-1; perhaps TRBD2 as D (5 bases). Per the germline V gene, CDR1 is LGHNA and CDR2 is YNFKEQ. The V and J ends lost 1 base and 0 bases respectively, with 10 bases between them. CDR3 length equals 16 residues. The CDR3: CASSQVGTSSYNEQFF. CDR3 DNA sequence: TGTGCCAGCAGCCAAGTTGGCACTAGCTCCTACAATGAGCAGTTCTTC.

The J gene is TRBJ1-1, the V gene TRBV11-3, with D maybe TRBD1 (5 bases). The germline V gene encodes CDR1 SGHNT and CDR2 YENEEA. V was shortened by 1 base and J by 7 bases, with 13 bases between the two germline ends. This CDR3 spans 14 amino acids. Here the CDR3 reads CASSLVWAGGEAFF. For the CDR3, the DNA is TGTGCCAGCAGCTTAGTATGGGCCGGGGGTGAAGCTTTCTTT.

The chain uses TRBV10-1 and TRBJ2-1, with 12 bases lining up with TRBD2. The CDR3 totals 18 residues. Trimming removed 0 bases from V and 8 bases from J; junction bases left unmatched: 11. Germline CDR1 is WNHNN and CDR2 is SYGVQD (reference sequence). The CDR3 here is CASSESLRASGRVDEQFF. CDR3 in DNA: TGCGCCAGCAGTGAGTCCCTCCGGGCTAGCGGGAGGGTCGATGAGCAGTTCTTC.

The rearrangement links TRBV5-6 to TRBJ2-1, with D unresolved. This CDR3 has 15 amino acids. Germline CDR1 SGHDT, CDR2 YYEEEE. Deletions cut 4 bases from V and 3 bases from J, with 14 bases between. The CDR3 region is CASSQDGLYYNEQFF. The DNA for the CDR3 is TGTGCCAGCAGCCAGGATGGTCTCTACTACAATGAGCAGTTCTTC. The variable domain in full, with the rest retrieved from reference TRBV5-6 and TRBJ2-1, is DAGVTQSPTHLIKTRGQQVTLRCSPKSGHDTVSWYQQALGQGPQFIFQYYEEEERQRGNFPDRFSGHQFPNYSSELNVNALLLGDSALYLCASSQDGLYYNEQFFGPGTRLTVL.

The chain uses TRBV5-6 and TRBJ1-1; 9 nucleotides align to TRBD1. CDR1 and CDR2 from the germline V gene are SGHDT and YYEEEE. This CDR3 has 16 amino acids. V gave up 2 bases and J gave up 0 bases; unmatched junction bases: 5. The CDR3 bases are TGTGCCAGCAGCTTACCGGGACAGGGAGTGAACACTGAAGCTTTCTTT. Protein product: CASSLPGQGVNTEAFF.

This chain joins TRBV6-6 and TRBJ2-2, with 7 positions matching TRBD2. Per the germline V gene, CDR1 is MNHNY and CDR2 is SVGAGI (reference sequence). The V segment lost 6 bases and the J segment 4 bases; nucleotides outside the gene matches: 11. CDR3 length: 16 amino acids. CDR3 in amino acids: CASRRRAGIGTGELFF. As DNA, the CDR3 is TGTGCCAGCAGGCGAAGAGCGGGAATAGGCACCGGGGAGCTGTTTTTT.

The chain uses TRBV10-3 and TRBJ1-2; TRBD1 aligns across 9 bases. Germline V CDR1 and CDR2: ENHRY, SYGVKD. The CDR3 length is 17 residues. The V gene end was trimmed by 3 bases and the J gene end by 3 bases; junction bases not matched to a gene: 11. The CDR3 DNA follows: TGTGCCATCAGTGATTCGCTCGGGACAGGGCGAGACTATGGCTACACCTTC. Translation gives CAISDSLGTGRDYGYTF.

The rearrangement uses TRBV25-1 and TRBJ2-3, with TRBD2 as a possible D gene (6 bases). In germline, CDR1 is MGHDK, CDR2 SYGVNS. This CDR3 has 14 residues. V lost 4 bases, J lost 5 bases, and 13 bases lay in between. This CDR3 is CASSAPGGRDTQYF. The CDR3 DNA follows: TGTGCCAGCAGTGCCCCTGGGGGGAGAGATACGCAGTATTTT.

This rearrangement joins TRBV5-1 to TRBJ2-1; TRBD2 matches 13 bases. Losses at the gene ends were 0 bases for V and 4 bases for J; bases not matched to a gene: 10. The CDR3 contains 19 residues. Germline CDR1 is SGHRS and CDR2 is YFSETQ. CDR3 protein: CASSLAGTSGTGEYNEQFF. In nucleotides, the CDR3 is TGCGCCAGCAGCTTGGCCGGGACTAGCGGGACAGGAGAATACAATGAGCAGTTCTTC.

J is TRBJ2-7 and V is TRBV5-1, with D maybe TRBD2 (6 bases). V gave up 4 bases and J gave up 0 bases, with 14 bases separating them. The CDR3 is 15 amino acids. The V gene's germline CDR1 is SGHRS and CDR2 YFSETQ. DNA for the CDR3: TGCGCCAGCAGCCTCGGTGGGGGGAACTCCTACGAGCAGTACTTC. Translating it yields CASSLGGGNSYEQYF.

The V gene is TRBV30, the J gene TRBJ1-2, with D perhaps matching TRBD1 (6 bases). CDR1 and CDR2 (germline): GTSNPN, SVGIG (reference sequence). CDR3 length: 14 amino acids. Trimming cost V 2 bases and J 4 bases, with 14 bases left between them. CDR3 protein: CAWSPRGGTYGYTF. In DNA, the CDR3 is TGTGCCTGGAGTCCTAGGGGGGGCACCTATGGCTACACCTTC.

About this clone itself: Additional DNA sequences in this sample encode the identical CDR3. This rearrangement joins TRBV7-8 to TRBJ2-7; no clear D. The CDR3 is 13 amino acids. V shed 1 base and J shed 3 bases, with 7 bases lying between them. CDR1 is SGHVS and CDR2 is FQNEAQ in the germline V gene. CDR3 DNA: TGTGCCAGCAGCTTAGGGCAGAACTACGAGCAGTACTTC. The encoded protein is CASSLGQNYEQYF.

The rearrangement uses TRBV4-2 and TRBJ2-1, with 9 bases fitting TRBD1. The CDR3 consists of 14 residues. V lost 4 bases to trimming and J lost 9 bases; unmatched junction nucleotides: 7. The germline V gene encodes CDR1 LGHNA and CDR2 YNFKEQ. CDR3 coding DNA: TGTGCCAGCAGCCCCCAAGGGACAGGGCTTGAGCAGTTCTTC. This sequence encodes CASSPQGTGLEQFF.

The chain combines TRBV7-9 with TRBJ2-7; possibly TRBD1 for D (6 bases). The CDR3 spans 13 residues. Germline V gene lookup returns CDR1 SEHNR and CDR2 FQNEAQ (reference sequence). V was pared by 5 bases and J by 6 bases, with 14 bases between. As DNA, the CDR3 is TGTGCCAGCAGCCAAGCATCAGGGGCCGAGCAGTACTTC. It translates to CASSQASGAEQYF.

V usage is TRBV9 and J usage is TRBJ2-1; tentative D call: TRBD2 (5 bases). CDR1 and CDR2 (germline): SGDLS, YYNGEE. V shed 5 bases and J shed 2 bases, with 14 bases lying between them. This CDR3 spans 15 amino acids. CDR3 bases: TGTGCCAGCAGTGCCCTCGGGGAGCCCTACAATGAGCAGTTCTTC. It yields the protein CASSALGEPYNEQFF.

V gene TRBV7-6 combines with J gene TRBJ1-1, with D hard to call. With 3 bases removed from V and 2 bases from J, the gap between germline ends came to 4 bases. This CDR3 comprises 12 residues. The germline V gene has CDR1 SGHVS and CDR2 FNYEAQ. CDR3 protein: CASSFLNTEAFF. The CDR3 coding sequence is TGTGCCAGCAGCTTCCTTAACACTGAAGCTTTCTTT.

This chain links TRBV14 with TRBJ1-3; D gene ambiguous. The CDR3 is 15 amino acids. Germline V gene sequence: CDR1 SGHDN, CDR2 FVKESK. Trimming removed 4 bases from V and 0 bases from J, with 10 bases in between. Here the CDR3 reads CASSLDSSSGNTIYF. The CDR3 DNA reads TGTGCCAGCAGCCTTGACTCGAGCTCTGGAAACACCATATATTTT.

The chain joins TRBV5-1 to TRBJ1-1; 8 positions agree with TRBD1. Germline trimming cut 4 bases from V and 0 bases from J; bases unmatched to any gene: 5. The CDR3 totals 15 residues. The V gene's germline CDR1 is SGHRS and CDR2 YFSETQ. CDR3 DNA: TGCGCCAGCAGCGTCGACAGGGGAGTGAACACTGAAGCTTTCTTT. Encoded protein: CASSVDRGVNTEAFF.

With regard to this clone: Other DNA variants within this sample encode the same CDR3. The chain uses TRBV29-1 and TRBJ1-1, with D unclear. The V end lost 4 bases, the J end lost 1 base, and 10 bases lay between the germline ends. The CDR3 is 13 amino acids. The V gene's germline CDR1 is SQVTM and CDR2 ANQGSEA. The CDR3 DNA reads TGCAGCGTTGGTGGAACGGGGAACACTGAAGCTTTCTTT. Protein: CSVGGTGNTEAFF.

This chain uses TRBV30 with TRBJ2-5; 7 positions match TRBD1. The J call may be in error: the DNA end matches TRBJ2-7 better. The germline V gene has CDR1 GTSNPN and CDR2 SVGIG (reference sequence). CDR3 length: 13 amino acids. CDR3 protein: CAWHRDSPYEQYF. Written as DNA, the CDR3 is TGTGCCTGGCACCGGGACAGCCCCTACGAGCAGTACTTC.

The chain is built from TRBV11-2 and TRBJ2-1; 8 nucleotides line up with TRBD2. CDR3 length: 15 residues. V shed 3 bases and J 3 bases; nucleotides not matched to a gene: 4. Germline CDR1 reads SGHAT; CDR2 reads FQNNGV. CDR3 residues: CASSFPLAGYNEQFF. DNA of the CDR3: TGTGCCAGCAGCTTCCCCCTAGCGGGCTACAATGAGCAGTTCTTC. Filled out from reference TRBV11-2 and TRBJ2-1, the complete variable domain reads EAGVAQSPRYKIIEKRQSVAFWCNPISGHATLYWYQQILGQGPKLLIQFQNNGVVDDSQLPKDRFSAERLKGVDSTLKIQPAKLEDSAVYLCASSFPLAGYNEQFFGPGTRLTVL.